The TCR beta chain under discussion was sequenced for a study of blood T cell repertoires in COVID-19. For the study at large: Sites in the United States, Italy and Spain provided acute and convalescent COVID-19 samples. PBMCs, B-cell-depleted T cells, or T cells were the source of the cDNA or gDNA that made up the material.

Original processing methods: From reference gene primer amplification, estimates of nucleated cell counts were derived. Repertoires were generated with immunoSEQ multiplex PCR, while TCRdb's copy carries only in-frame clones and drops some. V and J calls and clone size are as listed in that table; D and trimming were resolved from the DNA. Of 70,000 to 100,000 clones detected, about nine tenths appear once; the ten largest clones hold 40% to 55%. Germline lookup yields CDR1 SGHTA and CDR2 FQGTGA. CDR3 size: 15 residues. The V and J ends lost 2 bases and 2 bases respectively, with 11 bases between them. This clone showed up just once.

What was sequenced was peripheral blood. The clonotype comes from a human donor in a cohort sampled during active COVID-19. The chain links TRBV7-3 to TRBJ2-3, with a tentative D call TRBD2 (7 bases). The CDR3 sequence is CASSLLGGPTDTQYF. CDR3 sequence (DNA): TGTGCCAGCAGCTTACTCGGGGGGCCCACAGATACGCAGTATTTT.